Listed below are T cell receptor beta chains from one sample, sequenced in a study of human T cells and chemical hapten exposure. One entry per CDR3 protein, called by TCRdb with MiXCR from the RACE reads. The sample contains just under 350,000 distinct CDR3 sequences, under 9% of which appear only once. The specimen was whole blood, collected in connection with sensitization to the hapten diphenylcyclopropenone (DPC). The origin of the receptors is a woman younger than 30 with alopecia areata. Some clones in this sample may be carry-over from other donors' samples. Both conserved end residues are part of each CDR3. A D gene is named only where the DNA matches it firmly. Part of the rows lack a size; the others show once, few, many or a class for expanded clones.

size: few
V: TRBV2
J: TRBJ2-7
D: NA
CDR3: CASSREAYEQYF
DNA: TGTGCCAGCAGCCGAGAGGCCTACGAGCAGTACTTC

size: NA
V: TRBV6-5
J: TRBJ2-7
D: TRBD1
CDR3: CASSRQGLSYEQYF
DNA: TGTGCCAGCAGTCGACAGGGGCTCTCTTACGAGCAGTACTTC

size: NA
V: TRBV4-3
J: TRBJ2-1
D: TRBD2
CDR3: CASSQDWGGGDEQFF
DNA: TGCGCCAGCAGCCAAGATTGGGGGGGAGGTGATGAGCAGTTCTTC

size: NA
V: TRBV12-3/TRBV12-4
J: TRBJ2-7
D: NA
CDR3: CASGAGILTYEQYF
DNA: TGTGCCAGCGGGGCCGGGATCCTAACCTACGAGCAGTACTTC

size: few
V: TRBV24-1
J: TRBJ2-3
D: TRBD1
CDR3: CATSDTGQGLTDTQYF
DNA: TGTGCCACCAGTGATACCGGACAGGGGCTCACAGATACGCAGTATTTT

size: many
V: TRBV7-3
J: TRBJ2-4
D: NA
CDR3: CASSLIGGDIQYF
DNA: TGTGCCAGCAGCTTAATTGGTGGAGACATTCAGTACTTC

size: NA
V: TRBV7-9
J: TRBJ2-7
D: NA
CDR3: CASSAPRVGGVEQYF
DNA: TGTGCCAGCAGCGCCCCTAGAGTGGGAGGTGTCGAGCAGTACTTC

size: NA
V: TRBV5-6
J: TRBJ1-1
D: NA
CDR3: CASSLGVGTAFF
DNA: TGTGCCAGCAGCTTGGGGGTGGGGACAGCTTTCTTT

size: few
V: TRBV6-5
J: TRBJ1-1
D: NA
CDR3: CASRIVHGTEAFF
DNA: TGTGCCAGCAGGATTGTGCACGGCACTGAAGCTTTCTTT

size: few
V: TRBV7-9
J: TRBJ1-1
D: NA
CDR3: CASSLAFGEAFF
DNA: TGTGCCAGCAGCTTAGCGTTCGGTGAAGCTTTCTTT

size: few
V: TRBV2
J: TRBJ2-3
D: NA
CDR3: CASSGQPWVTDTQYF
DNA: TGTGCCAGCAGTGGGCAGCCCTGGGTCACAGATACGCAGTATTTT

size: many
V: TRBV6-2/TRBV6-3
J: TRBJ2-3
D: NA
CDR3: CASSSGEGTDTQYF
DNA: TGTGCCAGCAGTTCAGGGGAAGGGACAGATACGCAGTATTTT

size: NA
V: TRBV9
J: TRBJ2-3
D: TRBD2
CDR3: CASSVRGGRPDTQYF
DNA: TGTGCCAGCAGCGTACGGGGGGGTCGCCCAGATACGCAGTATTTT

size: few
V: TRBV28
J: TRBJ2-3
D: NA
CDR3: CASSLPPQGEHTDTQYF
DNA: TGTGCCAGCAGTTTACCCCCCCAAGGGGAACACACAGATACGCAGTATTTT

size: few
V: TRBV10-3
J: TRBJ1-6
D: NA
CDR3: CASRAGKDNSPLHF
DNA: TGTGCCAGTAGGGCAGGGAAGGATAATTCACCCCTCCACTTT

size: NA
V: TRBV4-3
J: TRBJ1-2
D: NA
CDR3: CASSQERGDYGYTF
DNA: TGCGCCAGCAGCCAAGAACGGGGTGACTATGGCTACACCTTC

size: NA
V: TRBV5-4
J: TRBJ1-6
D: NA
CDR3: CASSLDQARSPLHF
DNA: TGTGCCAGCAGCTTAGACCAGGCACGGTCACCCCTCCACTTT

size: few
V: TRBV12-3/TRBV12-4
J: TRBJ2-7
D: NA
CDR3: CASRLSSAPKGDEQYF
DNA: TGTGCCAGCAGACTGAGTAGCGCCCCGAAGGGGGACGAGCAGTACTTC

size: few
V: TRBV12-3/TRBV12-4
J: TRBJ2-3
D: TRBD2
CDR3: CASSFGRGGPDTQYF
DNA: TGTGCCAGCAGTTTTGGGCGGGGGGGCCCGGATACGCAGTATTTT

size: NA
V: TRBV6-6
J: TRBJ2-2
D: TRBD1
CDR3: CATAQGDTGELFF
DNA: TGTGCCACCGCCCAGGGGGACACCGGGGAGCTGTTTTTT

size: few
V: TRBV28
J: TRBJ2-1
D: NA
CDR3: CASSESPDQDLQFF
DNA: TGTGCCAGCAGTGAGAGCCCGGACCAGGATCTGCAGTTCTTC

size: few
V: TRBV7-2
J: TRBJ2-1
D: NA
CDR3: CASRVPRGEQFF
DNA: TGTGCCAGCAGAGTCCCTAGGGGTGAGCAGTTCTTC

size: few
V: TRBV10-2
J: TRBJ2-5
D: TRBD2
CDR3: CASSEASGDETQYF
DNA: TGCGCCAGCAGTGAGGCTAGCGGGGACGAGACCCAGTACTTC

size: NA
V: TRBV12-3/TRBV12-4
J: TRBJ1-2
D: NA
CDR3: CASSPPGSFYGYTF
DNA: TGTGCCAGCAGTCCGCCGGGGTCCTTCTATGGCTACACCTTC

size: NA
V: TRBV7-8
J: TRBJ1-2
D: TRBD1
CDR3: CASSTDRVYGYTF
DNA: TGTGCCAGCAGTACGGACAGGGTTTATGGCTACACCTTC

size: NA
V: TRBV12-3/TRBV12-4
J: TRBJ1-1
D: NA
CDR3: CASSHHSTEAFF
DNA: TGTGCCAGCAGCCACCACTCCACTGAAGCTTTCTTT

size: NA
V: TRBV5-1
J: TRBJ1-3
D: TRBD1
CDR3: CASSLELGTAFSGNTIYF
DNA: TGCGCCAGCAGCTTGGAGCTAGGGACAGCTTTCTCTGGAAACACCATATATTTT

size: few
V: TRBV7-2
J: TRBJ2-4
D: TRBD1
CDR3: CASSLVLGQAPLNIQYF
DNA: TGTGCCAGCAGCTTAGTTTTGGGACAGGCCCCCTTAAACATTCAGTACTTC

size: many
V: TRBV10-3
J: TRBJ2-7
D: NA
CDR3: CAISEGTDRQYF
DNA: TGTGCCATCAGTGAGGGGACGGATCGGCAGTACTTC

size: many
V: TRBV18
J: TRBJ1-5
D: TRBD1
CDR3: CASSPGTGQPQHF
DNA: TGTGCCAGCTCTCCCGGGACAGGGCAGCCCCAGCATTTT

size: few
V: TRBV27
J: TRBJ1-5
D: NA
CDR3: CASSLAAGNNQPQHF
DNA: TGTGCCAGCAGTTTAGCGGCAGGGAATAATCAGCCCCAGCATTTT

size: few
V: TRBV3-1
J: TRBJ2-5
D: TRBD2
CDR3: CASSHTSGGAKTQYF
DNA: TGTGCCAGCAGCCATACTAGCGGGGGGGCAAAGACCCAGTACTTC

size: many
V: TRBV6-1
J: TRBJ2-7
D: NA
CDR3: CASSAQGSEQYF
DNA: TGTGCCAGCAGCGCCCAGGGGAGCGAGCAGTACTTC

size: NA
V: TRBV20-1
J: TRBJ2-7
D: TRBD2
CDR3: CSARVAGFLSYEQYF
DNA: TGCAGTGCTAGAGTAGCGGGCTTCCTCTCCTACGAGCAGTACTTC

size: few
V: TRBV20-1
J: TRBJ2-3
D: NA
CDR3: CSASKGGGQAETDTQYF
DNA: TGCAGTGCTAGCAAAGGGGGGGGGCAGGCCGAGACAGATACGCAGTATTTT